In this sample, the clone carrying this T cell receptor beta chain turned up many times. This sample was included in a study of T-cell reconstitution after alpha-beta-depleted transplantation in children. Unique molecular identifiers were incorporated when the TCRbeta library was constructed. TCRdb re-derived calls from the PCR reads in MiXCR, one entry per CDR3 protein. The sample yields hundreds of thousands of distinct CDR3 sequences, approximately 12% seen once. Germline values: CDR1 SGHDT, CDR2 YYEEEE. The V end lost 4 bases, the J end lost 2 bases, and 16 bases lay between the germline ends. CDR3 length equals 15 residues.

This clonotype was obtained from a human donor who donated a stem cell graft to a child with acute lymphoblastic leukemia. Sequencing used PBMCs from the stem cell graft donor, obtained from the stem cell graft. This rearrangement joins TRBV5-6 to TRBJ2-7; weak D call: TRBD1 (6 bases). The CDR3 nucleotides read TGTGCCAGCAGCCCGGGACACTCCTCCGCCTACGAGCAGTACTTC. Translated, it gives CASSPGHSSAYEQYF.